This entry features one T cell receptor (beta chain) sequence. As yet, its antigen is unknown. The sample originates from a study of Ad26.COV2.S vaccination and SARS-CoV-2 variants. At the level of the study: Participants got Ad26.COV2.S intramuscularly, once or twice 56 days apart.

Trimming at V came to 3 bases and at J to 7 bases, leaving 5 bases not matched to a gene. Germline V lookup: CDR1 LGHNA, CDR2 YNFKEQ. The CDR3 runs 13 residues. Treatment described: about 20 received Ad26.COV2.S at low or high dose, single or two shots; several received placebo; per-sample allocation not given. Samples were taken on day 63 after the first vaccine or placebo injection. It was an adult aged 18-55 years in Boston who was the donor. Produced via immunoSEQ multiplex PCR; TCRdb's table is partial and in-frame only. Among some 290,000 clones, around four fifths were seen once, and the ten largest hold roughly 2%. Study-wide results and limits: TCR breadth and depth estimates may have understated total T cell responses. In vaccinated individuals, spike-specific CD8+ and CD4+ T cell responses reportedly displayed substantial breadth.

This TCR was sampled from a person aged 18-60 years who received the Ad26.COV2.S COVID-19 vaccine or a placebo. The input for sequencing was peripheral blood, taken in a trial of Ad26.COV2.S vaccine versus placebo. The chain carries TRBV4-2 and TRBJ1-1, with 7 bases that match TRBD1. The CDR3 region is CASSHQGGNEAFF. CDR3 bases: TGTGCCAGCAGCCATCAGGGGGGCAATGAAGCTTTCTTT.